This T cell receptor (beta chain) stems from a study of OX40 agonist ivuxolimab in advanced cancers. Study context: Age averaged about 66 years (range roughly 23 to 79), and 80% to 90% were male. Earlier anti-PD-1, anti-PD-L1 or anti-CTLA-4 therapy was permitted; 40% had received some.

Sequenced by immunoSEQ multiplex PCR; TCRdb stores in-frame clones only, minus some. The table shows about 69,000 clones, with roughly 90% occurring only once. The CDR3 has 12 amino acids. CDR1 MNHNY and CDR2 SVGAGI come from the germline V gene (reference sequence). V lost 8 bases and J 0 bases, leaving 7 bases between the germline ends. The origin of this receptor is an adult with an advanced solid tumor such as melanoma, head and neck, liver or kidney cancer. The chain carries TRBV6-6 and TRBJ1-2; D gene unclear. The sample was CD4+ or CD8+ T cells sorted from blood, taken in a trial of the OX40 agonist ivuxolimab. CDR3 amino acids: CASLLANYGYTF. DNA of the CDR3: TGTGCCAGCCTACTCGCTAACTATGGCTACACCTTC.